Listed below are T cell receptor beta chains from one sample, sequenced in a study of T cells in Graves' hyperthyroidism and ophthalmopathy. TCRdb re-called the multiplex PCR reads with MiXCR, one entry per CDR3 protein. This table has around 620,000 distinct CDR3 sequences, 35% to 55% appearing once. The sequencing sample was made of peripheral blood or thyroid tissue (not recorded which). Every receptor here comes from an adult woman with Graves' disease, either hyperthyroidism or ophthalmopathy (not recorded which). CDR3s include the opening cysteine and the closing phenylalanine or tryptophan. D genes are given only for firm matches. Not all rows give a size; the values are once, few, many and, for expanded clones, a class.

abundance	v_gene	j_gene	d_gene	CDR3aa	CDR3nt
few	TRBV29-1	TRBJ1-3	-	CSVVQGSGNTIYF	TGCAGCGTTGTTCAGGGTTCTGGAAACACCATATATTTT
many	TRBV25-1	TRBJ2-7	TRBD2	CASSEYLPREGYEQYF	TGTGCCAGCAGTGAATATCTCCCCCGGGAGGGCTACGAGCAGTACTTC
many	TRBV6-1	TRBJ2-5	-	CASREGDVGRGVTQYF	TGTGCCAGCAGGGAGGGGGACGTTGGCAGGGGGGTGACCCAGTACTTC
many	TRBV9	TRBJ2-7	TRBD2	CASSAGLGPYEQYF	TGTGCCAGCAGCGCCGGACTAGGACCCTACGAGCAGTACTTC
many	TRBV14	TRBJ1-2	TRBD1	CASSQDVRGTDYGYTF	TGTGCCAGCAGCCAAGATGTGCGGGGGACAGACTATGGCTACACCTTC
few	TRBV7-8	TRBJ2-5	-	CASSLAGRAQETQYF	TGTGCCAGCAGCTTAGCCGGCAGGGCCCAAGAGACCCAGTACTTC
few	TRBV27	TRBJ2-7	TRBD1	CASSPGTGVPYEQYF	TGTGCCAGCAGTCCCGGGACAGGGGTTCCCTACGAGCAGTACTTC
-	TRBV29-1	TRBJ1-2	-	CSVEGARLYGYTF	TGCAGCGTTGAAGGGGCAAGGCTCTATGGCTACACCTTC
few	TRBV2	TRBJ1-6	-	CASREGRAGGSPLHF	TGTGCCAGCAGAGAGGGACGGGCGGGAGGTTCACCCCTCCACTTT
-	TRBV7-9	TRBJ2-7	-	CASSQGGKGREQYF	TGTGCCAGCAGTCAGGGGGGGAAGGGGCGCGAGCAGTACTTC
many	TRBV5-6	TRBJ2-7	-	CASSFWPFHEQYF	TGTGCCAGCAGCTTTTGGCCTTTCCACGAGCAGTACTTC
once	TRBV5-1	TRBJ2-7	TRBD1	CASSVRDRGDEQYF	TGTGCCAGCAGCGTCCGGGACAGGGGTGACGAGCAGTACTTC
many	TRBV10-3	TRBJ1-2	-	CAIKGSSKGYTF	TGTGCCATCAAAGGGTCTTCGAAGGGCTACACCTTC
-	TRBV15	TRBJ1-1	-	CATSRDGGRGTEAFF	TGTGCCACCAGCAGAGATGGGGGGCGAGGGACTGAAGCTTTCTTT
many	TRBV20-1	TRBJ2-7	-	CSARDKKGGPTYEQYF	TGCAGTGCTAGAGATAAGAAGGGGGGGCCCACCTACGAGCAGTACTTC
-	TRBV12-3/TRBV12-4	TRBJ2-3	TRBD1	CAISAGTGGNQPQYF	TGTGCCATCAGTGCCGGGACAGGGGGCAATCAGCCCCAGTATTTT
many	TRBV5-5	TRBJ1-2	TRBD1	CASSLGFQGDYGYTF	TGTGCCAGCAGCTTGGGATTTCAGGGGGACTATGGCTACACCTTC
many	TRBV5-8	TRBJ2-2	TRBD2	CASSKGAGAEISGELFF	TGTGCCAGCAGCAAAGGAGCGGGAGCTGAAATTAGCGGGGAGCTGTTTTTT
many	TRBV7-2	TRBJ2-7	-	CASSLTLGHLDEQYF	TGTGCCAGCAGCCTGACCCTAGGACATCTCGACGAGCAGTACTTC
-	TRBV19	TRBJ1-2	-	CASSSLGGDGYTF	TGTGCCAGTAGTAGCCTCGGGGGCGATGGCTACACCTTC
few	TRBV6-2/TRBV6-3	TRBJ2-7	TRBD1	CASSYSRGQGTYEQYF	TGTGCCAGCAGTTACTCAAGGGGACAGGGGACCTACGAGCAGTACTTC
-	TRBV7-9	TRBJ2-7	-	CASSPPGGMVEQYF	TGTGCCAGCTCCCCCCCTGGGGGTATGGTCGAGCAGTACTTC
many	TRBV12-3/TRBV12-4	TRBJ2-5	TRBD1	CASSSGGAGGMETQYF	TGTGCCAGCAGTTCCGGTGGGGCAGGGGGCATGGAGACCCAGTACTTC
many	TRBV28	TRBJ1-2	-	CASSRGGYGYTF	TGTGCCAGCAGCCGGGGAGGGTATGGCTACACCTTC
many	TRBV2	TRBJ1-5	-	CASSGGQHSNQPQHF	TGTGCCAGCAGTGGCGGACAGCATAGCAATCAGCCCCAGCATTTT
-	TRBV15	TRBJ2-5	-	CATSRETQETQYF	TGTGCCACCAGCAGAGAGACCCAAGAGACCCAGTACTTC
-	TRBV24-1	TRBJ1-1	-	CAQPDLGTEAFF	TGTGCTCAACCGGACCTGGGGACTGAAGCTTTCTTT
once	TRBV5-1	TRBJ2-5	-	CASSLEESWETQYF	TGCGCCAGCAGCTTGGAAGAGAGTTGGGAGACCCAGTACTTC
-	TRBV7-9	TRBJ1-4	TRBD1	CASIRGQGDEKLFF	TGTGCCAGCATCCGCGGACAGGGAGACGAAAAACTGTTTTTT
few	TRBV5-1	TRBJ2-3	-	CASSLVHRSTDTQYF	TGCGCCAGCAGCTTGGTTCATAGGAGCACAGATACGCAGTATTTT
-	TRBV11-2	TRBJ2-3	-	CASSLSGLHYDTQYF	TGTGCCAGCAGCTTATCAGGGCTTCATTATGATACGCAGTATTTT
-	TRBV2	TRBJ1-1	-	CASSRGEANTESFF	TGTGCCAGCAGCCGAGGGGAGGCGAACACTGAATCTTTCTTT
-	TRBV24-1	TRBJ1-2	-	CATSDFSRARGYTF	TGTGCCACCAGTGACTTCTCCAGGGCAAGAGGCTACACCTTC
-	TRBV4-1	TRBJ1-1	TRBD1	CASSQDAGTGGTEAFF	TGCGCCAGCAGCCAAGATGCCGGGACAGGGGGCACTGAAGCTTTCTTT
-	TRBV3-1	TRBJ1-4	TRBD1	CASSPRGSTNEKLFF	TGTGCCAGCAGCCCCAGGGGGTCAACTAATGAAAAACTGTTTTTT
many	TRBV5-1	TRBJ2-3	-	CASSSSDTANTQYF	TGCGCCAGCAGTTCCTCGGACACAGCAAATACGCAGTATTTT
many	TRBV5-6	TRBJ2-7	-	CASSLTTVYEQYF	TGTGCCAGCAGCTTGACGACAGTCTACGAGCAGTACTTC
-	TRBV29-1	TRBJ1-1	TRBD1	CSVAGGDRGAPGDAFF	TGCAGCGTCGCTGGGGGGGACAGGGGAGCCCCTGGGGACGCTTTCTTT
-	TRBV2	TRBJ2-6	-	CASKGDMNTEAF	TGTGCCAGCAAGGGGGACATGAACACTGAAGCTTTC
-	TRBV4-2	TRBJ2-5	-	CASSQDPVDEELYF	TGTGCCAGCAGCCAAGACCCTGTTGATGAGGAACTGTACTTC